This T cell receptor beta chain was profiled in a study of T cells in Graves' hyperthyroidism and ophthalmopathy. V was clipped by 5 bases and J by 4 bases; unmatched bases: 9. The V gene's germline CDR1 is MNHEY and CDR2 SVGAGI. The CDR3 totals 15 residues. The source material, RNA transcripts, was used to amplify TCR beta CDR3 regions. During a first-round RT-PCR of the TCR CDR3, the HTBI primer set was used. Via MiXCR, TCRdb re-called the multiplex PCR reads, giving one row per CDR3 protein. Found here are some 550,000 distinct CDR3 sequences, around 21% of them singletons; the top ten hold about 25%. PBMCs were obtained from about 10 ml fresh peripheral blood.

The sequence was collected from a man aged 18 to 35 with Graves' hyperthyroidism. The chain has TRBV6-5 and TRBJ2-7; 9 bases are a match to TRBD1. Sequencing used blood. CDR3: CASSHNRGRKYEQYF. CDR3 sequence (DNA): TGTGCCAGCAGTCACAACAGGGGGCGAAAGTACGAGCAGTACTTC.